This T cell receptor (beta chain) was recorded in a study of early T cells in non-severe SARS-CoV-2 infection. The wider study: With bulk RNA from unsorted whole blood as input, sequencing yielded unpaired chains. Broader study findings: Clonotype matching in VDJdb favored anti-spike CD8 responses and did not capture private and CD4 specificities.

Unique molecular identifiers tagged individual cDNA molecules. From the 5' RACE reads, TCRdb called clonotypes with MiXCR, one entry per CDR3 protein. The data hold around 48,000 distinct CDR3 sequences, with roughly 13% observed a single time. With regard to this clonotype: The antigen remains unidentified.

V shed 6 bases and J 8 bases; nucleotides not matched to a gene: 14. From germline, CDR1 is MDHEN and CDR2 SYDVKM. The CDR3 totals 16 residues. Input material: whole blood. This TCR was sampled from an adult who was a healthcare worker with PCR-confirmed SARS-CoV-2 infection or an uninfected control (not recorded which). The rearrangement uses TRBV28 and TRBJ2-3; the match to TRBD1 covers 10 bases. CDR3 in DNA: TGTGCCAGCAGCCTGACTGCGACAGGGGGCTGGGGTACGCAGTATTTT. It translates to CASSLTATGGWGTQYF.